The sequence of this TCR beta chain was determined in a study of blood T cell repertoires in COVID-19. Study as a whole: Collection of acute and convalescent COVID-19 samples took place in the United States, Italy and Spain. Nucleic acid was either cDNA or gDNA, and it came from T cells, B-cell-depleted T cells, or PBMCs.

Enrollment of patients from Seattle took place during active infection, with longitudinal follow-up. Sequencing used immunoSEQ multiplex PCR; TCRdb keeps in-frame clones, though not all of them. The sample yields some 140,000 clones, 70% to 90% seen once. Germline V CDR1 and CDR2: GTSNPN, SVGIG (reference sequence). This CDR3 comprises 16 residues. J was trimmed by 7 bases and V by 4 bases; bases with no gene match: 11. The clonotype comes from a man aged 55 to 69 with COVID-19, enrolled during active disease. The chain recombines TRBV30 with TRBJ2-1; 12 bases align to TRBD1. The specimen sequenced was peripheral blood. In DNA, the CDR3 is TGTGCCTGGAATGTCAGGGGACAGGGGGCCCTAAATGAGCAGTTCTTC. Amino acid sequence: CAWNVRGQGALNEQFF.